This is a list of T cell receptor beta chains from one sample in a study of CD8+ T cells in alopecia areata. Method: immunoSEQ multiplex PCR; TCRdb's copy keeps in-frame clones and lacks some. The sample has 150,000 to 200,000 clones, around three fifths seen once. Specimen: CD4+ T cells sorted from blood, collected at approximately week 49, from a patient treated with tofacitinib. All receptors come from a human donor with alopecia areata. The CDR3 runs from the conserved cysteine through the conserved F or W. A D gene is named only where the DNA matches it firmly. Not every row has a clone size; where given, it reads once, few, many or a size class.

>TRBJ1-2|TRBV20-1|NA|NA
TGCAGTGCTAGTCGGGGCCATGGCTACACCTTC
CSASRGHGYTF
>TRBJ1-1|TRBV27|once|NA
TGTGCCAGCAGTTCGACAGAGATCCGGGACACTGAAGCTTTCTTT
CASSSTEIRDTEAFF
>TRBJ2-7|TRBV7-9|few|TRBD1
TGTGCCACTGGGACAGGGAGCTCCTACGAGCAGTACTTC
CATGTGSSYEQYF
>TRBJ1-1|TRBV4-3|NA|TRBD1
TGCGCCAGCAGCCAAGTATTGGGGACAGGCCCTGGGTACACTGAAGCTTTCTTT
CASSQVLGTGPGYTEAFF
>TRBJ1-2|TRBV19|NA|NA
TGTGCCAGTAGTAGGGTCCCGGTTAACTATGGCTACACCTTC
CASSRVPVNYGYTF
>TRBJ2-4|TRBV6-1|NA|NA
TGTGCCAGCAGTGAGTCGGCGCTGGGAAACATTCAGTACTTC
CASSESALGNIQYF
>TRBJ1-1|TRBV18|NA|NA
TGTGCCAGCTCACCACAGTCAACGGGCACTGAAGCTTTCTTT
CASSPQSTGTEAFF
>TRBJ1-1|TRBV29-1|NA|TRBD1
TGCAGCGTTGGTCCCCGGACAGGTATGAACACTGAAGCTTTCTTT
CSVGPRTGMNTEAFF
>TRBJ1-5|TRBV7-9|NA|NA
TGTGCCAGCAGCCACGCCGGTGCCAATCAGCCCCAGCATTTT
CASSHAGANQPQHF
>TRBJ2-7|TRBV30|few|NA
TGTGCCTGGAACCGGATCGGGCGGAACTACGAGCAGTACTTC
CAWNRIGRNYEQYF
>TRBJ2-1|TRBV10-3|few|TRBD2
TGTGCCACCAGGATGACTAGCGGAGATAACAATGAGCAGTTCTTC
CATRMTSGDNNEQFF
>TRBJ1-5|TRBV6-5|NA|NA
TGTGCCAGCGGCAGCAATCAGCCCCAGCATTTT
CASGSNQPQHF
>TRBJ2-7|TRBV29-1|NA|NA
TGCAGCGTCGAACCCCAGGTGGGCGAGCAGTACTTC
CSVEPQVGEQYF
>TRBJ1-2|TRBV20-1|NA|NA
TGCAGTGCCTGGGAGAATGGCTACACCTTC
CSAWENGYTF
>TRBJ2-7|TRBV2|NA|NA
TGTGCCAGCAGTGACGACAGTTCCTACGAGCAGTACTTC
CASSDDSSYEQYF
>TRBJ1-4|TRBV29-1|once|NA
TGCAGCACCTTAGTGGGTGAAAAACTGTTTTTT
CSTLVGEKLFF
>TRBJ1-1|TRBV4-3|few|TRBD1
TGCGCCAGCAGCCTGGGACAGGGTGGTGAAGCTTTCTTT
CASSLGQGGEAFF
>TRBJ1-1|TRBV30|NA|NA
TGTGCCTGGAGCTTGGCCAGCACTGAAGCTTTCTTT
CAWSLASTEAFF
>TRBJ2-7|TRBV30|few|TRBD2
TGTGCCTGGAGGGGACTAGCGGGCTTATCCGAGCAGTACTTC
CAWRGLAGLSEQYF
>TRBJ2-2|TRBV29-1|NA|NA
TGCAGCGTTGGGGGTGGCTCCCGAGCCACCGGGGAGCTGTTTTTT
CSVGGGSRATGELFF
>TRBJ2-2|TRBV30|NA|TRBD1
TGTGCCTGGACGACCGGGACAGTTAACACCGGGGAGCTGTTTTTT
CAWTTGTVNTGELFF
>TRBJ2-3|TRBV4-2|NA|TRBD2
TGTGCCAGCAGCCAGGACGGGGGGAGCACAGATACGCAGTATTTT
CASSQDGGSTDTQYF
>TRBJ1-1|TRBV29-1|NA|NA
TGCAGCGTTGAAGTGCAGGGGCCGAACACTGAAGCTTTCTTT
CSVEVQGPNTEAFF
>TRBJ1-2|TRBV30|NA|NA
TGTGCCTGGAGTGTACAGGAGAGTGGCTACACCTTC
CAWSVQESGYTF
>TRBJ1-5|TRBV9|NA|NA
TGTGCCAGCAGCGTAGAGGGGAGCAATCAGCCCCAGCATTTT
CASSVEGSNQPQHF
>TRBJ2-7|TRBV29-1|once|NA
TGCAGCGTTGGCGACAGATCCTACGAGCAGTACTTC
CSVGDRSYEQYF
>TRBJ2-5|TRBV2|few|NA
TGTGCCAGCAGTCCCCACCAAGACAGGTTTAAAGAGACCCAGTACTTC
CASSPHQDRFKETQYF
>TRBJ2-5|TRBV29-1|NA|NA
TGCAGCGTCACAGTGGGGGTAGGAGAGACCCAGTACTTC
CSVTVGVGETQYF
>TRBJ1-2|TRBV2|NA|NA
TGTGCCAGCAGGTCCGGGACCTCGATAAACTATGGCTACACCTTC
CASRSGTSINYGYTF
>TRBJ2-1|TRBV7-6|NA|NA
TGTGCCAGCAGCTTAGATCAGGGTGAGCAGTTCTTC
CASSLDQGEQFF
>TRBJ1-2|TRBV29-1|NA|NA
TGCAGCGTTGAAGAGTCCCTGGAGGGCTACACCTTC
CSVEESLEGYTF
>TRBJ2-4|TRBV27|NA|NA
TGTGCCAGCAGTTCCTTCCGGTCAAACATTCAGTACTTC
CASSSFRSNIQYF
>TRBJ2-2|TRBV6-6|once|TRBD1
TGTGCCAGCACCCCCGGGACAGCGAACACCGGGGAGCTGTTTTTT
CASTPGTANTGELFF
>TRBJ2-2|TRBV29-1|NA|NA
TGCAGCGTTGCCCTCGGAGGGGCGAACACCGGGGAGCTGTTTTTT
CSVALGGANTGELFF
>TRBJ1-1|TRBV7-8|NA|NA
TGTGCCAGCAGACTAGCGGCTGATCGGCCGAACACTGAAGCTTTCTTT
CASRLAADRPNTEAFF
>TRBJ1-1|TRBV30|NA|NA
TGTGCCTGGAGTAATACCCCGAGGGGTGAAGCTTTCTTT
CAWSNTPRGEAFF
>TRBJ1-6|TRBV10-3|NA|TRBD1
TGTGCCATCAGCCAAGGACAGGGGAGGGAGTCACCCCTCCACTTT
CAISQGQGRESPLHF
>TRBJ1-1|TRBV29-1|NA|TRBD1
TGCAGCGCCGGACAGGTTGAAGCTTTCTTT
CSAGQVEAFF
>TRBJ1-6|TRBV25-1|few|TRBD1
TGTGCCAGCAGTGAATATTCGGGGGGACAGTCACCCCTCCACTTT
CASSEYSGGQSPLHF
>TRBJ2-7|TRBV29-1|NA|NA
TGCAGCGCAGGATCCCCCTACGAGCAGTACTTC
CSAGSPYEQYF
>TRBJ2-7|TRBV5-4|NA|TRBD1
TGTGCCAGCAGCTTGGGTCACAGGGGAGCCTACGAGCAGTACTTC
CASSLGHRGAYEQYF
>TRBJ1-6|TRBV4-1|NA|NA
TGCGCCAGCAGCCAAGTGGACTTGTTCTCCTATAATTCACCCCTCCACTTT
CASSQVDLFSYNSPLHF
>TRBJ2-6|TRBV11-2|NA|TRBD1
TGTGCCAGCAGCCAAAGGGACAGACCACCCTCTGGGGCCAACGTCCTGACTTTC
CASSQRDRPPSGANVLTF
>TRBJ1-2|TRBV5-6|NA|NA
TGTGCCAGCAGCCTAAGGAACAGGCCCTATGGCTACACCTTC
CASSLRNRPYGYTF
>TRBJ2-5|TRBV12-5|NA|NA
TGTGCTAGTGGTTTGGGGACAGCGGCGGTTGAGACCCAGTACTTC
CASGLGTAAVETQYF
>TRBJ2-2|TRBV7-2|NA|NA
TGTGCCAGCAGCTACCTACAGGGCAGGGAGCTGTTTTTT
CASSYLQGRELFF
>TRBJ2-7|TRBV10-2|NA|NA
TGCGCCAGCAGTGAACAGGGAAAGTATACCCGATCCTACGAGCAGTACTTC
CASSEQGKYTRSYEQYF
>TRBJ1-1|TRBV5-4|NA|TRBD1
TGTGCCAGCCGGAATGACAGGGATACTGAAGCTTTCTTT
CASRNDRDTEAFF
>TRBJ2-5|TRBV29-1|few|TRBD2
TGCAGCGTTGAAAAGTCTGCGGGGGTGCCCCAAGAGACCCAGTACTTC
CSVEKSAGVPQETQYF
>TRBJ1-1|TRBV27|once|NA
TGTGCCAGCAGTTTATCAACGGCGAACACTGAAGCTTTCTTT
CASSLSTANTEAFF
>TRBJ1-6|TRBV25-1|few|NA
TGTGCCAGCAGAACAGACAGGCAAAAACCTTCACCCCTCCACTTT
CASRTDRQKPSPLHF
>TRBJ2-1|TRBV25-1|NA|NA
TGTGCCAGCAGTGACTTAAATGAGCAGTTCTTC
CASSDLNEQFF
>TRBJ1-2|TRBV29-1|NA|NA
TGCAGCGTTGCAAACACGGACTATGGCAACACCTTC
CSVANTDYGNTF
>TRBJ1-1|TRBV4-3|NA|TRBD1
TGCGCCAGCAGCCGTTACAGGGGGAACACTGAAGCTTTCTTT
CASSRYRGNTEAFF